A single sample gave rise to the 19 T cell receptor beta chains below, sequenced in a study of blood T cell repertoires in COVID-19. Produced via immunoSEQ multiplex PCR; TCRdb's table is partial and in-frame only. The data show a few hundred thousand clones, with about 91% seen just once and under 2.5% held by the top ten. Source material: PBMCs or T cells enriched from blood (not recorded which). These receptors were obtained from a woman between 35 and 50 years old with acute COVID-19.

The CDR3 here is CASSASSGRPISGANVLTF. CDR3 bases: TGCGCCAGCAGCGCTTCTAGCGGGAGACCCATCTCTGGGGCCAACGTCCTGACTTTC. This chain connects TRBV5-1 to TRBJ2-6, with TRBD2 matching 10 bases. The germline gives CDR1 SGHRS, CDR2 YFSETQ. The V and J ends lost 4 bases and 0 bases, in that order; junction bases with no gene match: 10. The length of the CDR3 is 19 residues.

The chain joins TRBV19 to TRBJ2-4; a weak D match, TRBD1 (5 bases). Germline loops: CDR1 LNHDA, CDR2 SQIVND (reference sequence). This CDR3 is built from 15 residues. V dropped 4 bases and J dropped 0 bases, with 10 bases sitting between them. Here the CDR3 reads CASSRGDLAKNIQYF. As DNA, the CDR3 is TGTGCCAGTAGTAGGGGCGATCTAGCCAAAAACATTCAGTACTTC.

The genes are TRBV24-1 and TRBJ2-1; weak D call: TRBD2 (6 bases). Trimming stripped 9 bases from V and 7 bases from J, with 18 bases between. Germline V gives CDR1 KGHDR, CDR2 SFDVKD. This CDR3 spans 14 amino acids. The CDR3 spells CATGGGISGNEQFF. In nucleotides, the CDR3 is TGTGCCACCGGTGGCGGGATATCGGGGAATGAGCAGTTCTTC.

This clone has only one observation. The CDR3 loop is CASTRYNEKLFF. The DNA of the CDR3 is TGTGCCAGTACCAGATACAATGAAAAACTGTTTTTT. The V and J genes are TRBV19 and TRBJ1-4; D gene ambiguous. The CDR3 spans 12 residues. The germline V and J ends were trimmed by 7 bases and 5 bases, with 8 bases remaining between them. The germline CDR1 and CDR2 sequences are LNHDA and SQIVND (reference sequence).

This chain connects TRBV19 to TRBJ1-2; 11 bases agree with TRBD1. This CDR3 comprises 15 residues. Looked up from germline, CDR1 is LNHDA and CDR2 is SQIVND (reference sequence). Losses at the gene ends were 5 bases for V and 4 bases for J; bases not matched to a gene: 6. The chain's CDR3 is CASSLGQGAGYGYTF. In DNA form, the CDR3 reads TGTGCCAGTAGTTTAGGACAGGGGGCAGGCTATGGCTACACCTTC.

CDR3 sequence: CASLLGDRGANEQFF. CDR3 nucleotide sequence: TGTGCCAGCCTACTTGGGGACAGGGGGGCTAATGAGCAGTTCTTC. V usage is TRBV2 and J usage is TRBJ2-1, with 11 nucleotides matching TRBD1. There are 15 residues in the CDR3. With V trimmed by 8 bases and J by 7 bases, 10 bases remained unmatched. Per the germline V gene, CDR1 is SNHLY and CDR2 is FYNNEI.

The chain combines TRBV20-1 with TRBJ2-3, with 12 bases identical to TRBD2. CDR1 is DFQATT, CDR2 SNEGSKA, per germline (reference sequence). The CDR3 spans 15 residues. V was pared by 3 bases and J by 8 bases, with 9 bases of the junction left unmatched. CDR3 DNA sequence: TGCAGTGCTAGTCCCCGGACTAGCGGGGCTGCTACGCAGTATTTT. Residues: CSASPRTSGAATQYF.

The genes are TRBV18 and TRBJ1-5, with a tentative D call TRBD1 (6 bases). This CDR3 comprises 15 residues. In germline, CDR1 is KGHSH, CDR2 LQKENI. V lost 2 bases and J lost 7, with 15 bases in between. CDR3 DNA: TGTGCCAGCTCACCAGGACAGTCCACGTACCAGCCCCAGCATTTT. Encoded protein: CASSPGQSTYQPQHF.

In this sample, this clone turned up once. The J gene is TRBJ2-3, the V gene TRBV27, with TRBD2 matching 13 bases. The CDR3 runs 18 residues. Germline lookup yields CDR1 MNHEY and CDR2 SMNVEV (reference sequence). Trimming cost V 4 bases and J 5 bases; bases outside gene matches: 12. CDR3 nucleotides: TGTGCCAGCAGTTCAAGGGCATTAGGACTAGCGGGAGTAGATACGCAGTATTTT. Translation: CASSSRALGLAGVDTQYF.

V is TRBV6-1 and J is TRBJ2-7; 10 positions match TRBD1. The CDR3 has 15 amino acids. The germline V gene has CDR1 MNHNS and CDR2 SASEGT. J gave up 3 bases and V 2 bases, and 4 bases lay outside the gene matches. CDR3 protein: CASSEIGTGVYEQYF. The CDR3 DNA reads as TGTGCCAGCAGTGAAATAGGGACAGGGGTCTACGAGCAGTACTTC.

The V call is TRBV5-5, the J call TRBJ1-2, with D tentatively TRBD1 (6 bases). Germline CDR1 is SGHKS and CDR2 is YYEKEE (reference sequence). This CDR3 comprises 16 residues. Trimming took 0 bases from V and 4 from J, leaving 16 bases between them. The CDR3 nucleotides are TGTGCCAGCAGCTTGGGCGGGGGACACACGGGCTATGGCTACACCTTC. Its translation is CASSLGGGHTGYGYTF.

The V and J genes are TRBV6-5 and TRBJ2-3; a possible D gene is TRBD1 (6 bases). Germline V CDR1 and CDR2: MNHEY, SVGAGI. The ends were cut back, 10 bases at V and 4 bases at J, with 9 bases in the middle. CDR3 length: 11 amino acids. CDR3 region: CATQGPDTQYF. The CDR3 nucleotides read TGTGCCACACAGGGACCAGATACGCAGTATTTT.

This clone was seen just once. CDR3 DNA sequence: TGCGCCAGCAGCTTGGCCGGTGTCCCAGGGGCCGAGCAGTACTTC. Its protein product is CASSLAGVPGAEQYF. The chain recombines TRBV5-1 with TRBJ2-7; weak D call: TRBD1 (6 bases). From germline, CDR1 is SGHRS and CDR2 YFSETQ. The CDR3 has 15 residues. Trimming cost V 0 bases and J 6 bases, with 16 bases left between them.

This clone has a single count. The genes are TRBV6-1 and TRBJ1-3; D may be TRBD1 (6 bases). Germline CDR1 MNHNS, CDR2 SASEGT. Trimming left V 2 bases short and J 4 bases short, with 12 bases between. This CDR3 spans 15 amino acids. The CDR3 bases are TGTGCCAGCAGTGAACGGGGGGCGCGGGGAAACACCATATATTTT. Its protein product is CASSERGARGNTIYF.

The chain carries TRBV10-2 and TRBJ2-7; D gene ambiguous. CDR3 length equals 12 residues. Trimming removed 3 bases from V and 4 bases from J, with 7 bases in between. Germline CDR1 reads WSHSY; CDR2 reads SAAADI. Written as DNA, the CDR3 is TGCGCCAGCAGTGAATTCCGTTACGAGCAGTACGTC. Encoded protein: CASSEFRYEQYV.

The V call is TRBV5-4, the J call TRBJ2-5, with TRBD1 identical over 7 bases. The CDR3 covers 14 residues. Germline CDR1 and CDR2: SGHNT and YYREEE (reference sequence). The junction had 0 bases not matched to a gene; V was cut back by 0 bases and J by 1 base. Here the CDR3 reads CASSLGQGQETQYF. For the CDR3, the DNA is TGTGCCAGCAGCTTGGGACAGGGCCAAGAGACCCAGTACTTC.

CDR3 bases: TGCGCCAGCAGCTACTCCTCCTCGGGTCTTAATGAAAAACTGTTTTTT. This translates into CASSYSSSGLNEKLFF. The chain employs TRBV5-1 and TRBJ1-4; D is unresolved. V lost 3 bases to trimming and J lost 4 bases, with 16 bases between them. Per germline, CDR1 SGHRS and CDR2 YFSETQ. This CDR3 comprises 16 residues.

The chain is built from TRBV9 and TRBJ2-3; 9 bases match TRBD2. The CDR3 runs 16 residues. Germline CDR1 reads SGDLS; CDR2 reads YYNGEE. With V trimmed by 4 bases and J by 0 bases, 6 bases remained unmatched. The CDR3 DNA reads TGTGCCAGCAGCACCCGACTAGCGGTTAGCACAGATACGCAGTATTTT. Encoded protein: CASSTRLAVSTDTQYF. The full variable domain, with the rest looked up from reference TRBV9 and TRBJ2-3, is DSGVTQTPKHLITATGQRVTLRCSPRSGDLSVYWYQQSLDQGLQFLIQYYNGEERAKGNILERFSAQQFPDLHSELNLSSLELGDSALYFCASSTRLAVSTDTQYFGPGTRLTVL.

The chain couples TRBV5-8 to TRBJ2-1, with D tentatively TRBD1 (6 bases). CDR1 and CDR2 from the germline V gene are SGHTS and YDEGEE. CDR3 size: 18 residues. V dropped 3 bases and J dropped 0 bases, with 19 bases sitting between them. CDR3 DNA sequence: TGTGCCAGCAGCTCCCGTAGGGCGGGCAGGGGCTCCTACAATGAGCAGTTCTTC. It translates to CASSSRRAGRGSYNEQFF.